Described below is a single T cell receptor beta chain sequence and its context. Its specificity is not known. Sequencing was performed with immunoSEQ multiplex PCR; in TCRdb, only in-frame clones are kept and a portion is missing. The sample carries under 85,000 clones, around 73% recorded once. The record originates from a study of PD-1 blockade in mismatch repair-deficient tumors. Study background: All were previously treated, progressing patients with approximately 12 mismatch repair-deficient cancer types. Study-wide findings and caveats: After pembrolizumab, tumor-resident clones rose rapidly, then generally contracted before radiologic responses.

Germline V CDR1 and CDR2: MNHNY, SVGAGI (reference sequence). CDR3 length equals 15 residues. Between the trimmed V and J ends, which lost 5 bases and 1 base, there was a span of 14 bases. Every patient had mismatch repair deficiency by PCR or immunohistochemistry. TCRs were sequenced from a few patients responding to pembrolizumab. This TCR was sampled from an adult with mismatch repair-deficient cancer. Sequences were derived from peripheral blood, sampled 2 weeks after starting pembrolizumab. The rearrangement joins TRBV6-6 to TRBJ1-1; unclear D gene. CDR3 protein: CASSDYRRQNTEAFF. The CDR3 nucleotides read TGTGCCAGCAGTGACTATAGGAGACAGAACACTGAAGCTTTCTTT.